The source of this TCR beta chain is a study of CD8 T cells in ankylosing spondylitis. It was by quantitative 5'-RACE with molecular barcodes that TCR beta libraries were made. TCRdb reanalysed the 5' RACE reads using MiXCR and keeps one entry per CDR3 protein. Of fewer than 550,000 distinct CDR3 sequences in the sample, about 5% were seen once. This clonotype showed up many times. The antigen is unknown. The CDR3 contains 12 residues. Per the germline V gene, CDR1 is SEHNR and CDR2 is FQNEAQ (reference sequence). V dropped 5 bases and J dropped 10 bases, with 11 bases sitting between them. Findings of the study overall: In ankylosing spondylitis patients, matched synovial fluid reportedly showed significant enrichment of disease-linked clones. Fewer than ten highly homologous variants made up a TCR beta motif that seemed to typify ankylosing spondylitis blood.

This receptor was taken from a male donor with ankylosing spondylitis. Sequencing was carried out using blood, either unsorted or a sorted T cell fraction (not recorded which). The genes are TRBV7-9 and TRBJ1-4; D gene uncertain. CDR3 coding DNA: TGTGCCAGCAGCCTCCGGTGGGGAAAACTGTTTTTT. It yields the protein CASSLRWGKLFF.